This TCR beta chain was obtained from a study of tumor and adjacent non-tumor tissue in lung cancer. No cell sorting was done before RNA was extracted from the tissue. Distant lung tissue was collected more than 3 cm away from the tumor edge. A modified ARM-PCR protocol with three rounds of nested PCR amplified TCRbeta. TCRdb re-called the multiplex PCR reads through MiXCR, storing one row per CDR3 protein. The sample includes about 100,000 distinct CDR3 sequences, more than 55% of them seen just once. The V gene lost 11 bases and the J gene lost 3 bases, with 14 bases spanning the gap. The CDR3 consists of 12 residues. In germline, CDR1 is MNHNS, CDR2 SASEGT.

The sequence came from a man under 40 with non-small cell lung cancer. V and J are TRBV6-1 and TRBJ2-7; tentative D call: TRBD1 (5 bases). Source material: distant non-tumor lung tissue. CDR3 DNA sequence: TGTGCCGGCAATACCAGGGTCTACGAGCAGTACTTC. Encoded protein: CAGNTRVYEQYF.